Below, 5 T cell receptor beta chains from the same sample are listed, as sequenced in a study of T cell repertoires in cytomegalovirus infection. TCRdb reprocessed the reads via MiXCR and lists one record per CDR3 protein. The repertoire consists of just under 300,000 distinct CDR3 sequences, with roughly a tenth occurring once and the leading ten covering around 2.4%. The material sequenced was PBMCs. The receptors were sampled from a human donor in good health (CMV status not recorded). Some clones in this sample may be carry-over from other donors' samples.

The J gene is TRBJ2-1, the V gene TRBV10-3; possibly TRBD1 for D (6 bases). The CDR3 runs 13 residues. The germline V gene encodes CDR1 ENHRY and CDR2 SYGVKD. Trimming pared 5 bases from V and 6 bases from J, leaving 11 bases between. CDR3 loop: CAISQGIGNEQFF. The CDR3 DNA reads TGTGCCATCAGTCAGGGGATCGGCAATGAGCAGTTCTTC.

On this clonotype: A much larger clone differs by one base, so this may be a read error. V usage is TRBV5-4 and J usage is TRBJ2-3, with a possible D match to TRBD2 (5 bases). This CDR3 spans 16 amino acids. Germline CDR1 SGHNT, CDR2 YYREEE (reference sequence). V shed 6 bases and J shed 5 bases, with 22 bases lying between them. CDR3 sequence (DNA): TGTGCCAGCATCATAAAGGGCCGGGGTGGGATAGATACGCAGTATTTT. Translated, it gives CASIIKGRGGIDTQYF. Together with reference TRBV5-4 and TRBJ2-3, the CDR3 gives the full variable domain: ETGVTQSPTHLIKTRGQQVTLRCSSQSGHNTVSWYQQALGQGPQFIFQYYREEENGRGNFPPRFSGLQFPNYSSELNVNALELDDSALYLCASIIKGRGGIDTQYFGPGTRLTVL.

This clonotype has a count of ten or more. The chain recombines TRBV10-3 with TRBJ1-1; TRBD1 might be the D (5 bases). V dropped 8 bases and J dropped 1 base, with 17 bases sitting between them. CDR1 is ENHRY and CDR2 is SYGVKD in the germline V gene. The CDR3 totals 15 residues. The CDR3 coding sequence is TGTGCCATCTCACTCCGGGGCGAATGGAACACTGAAGCTTTCTTT. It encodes CAISLRGEWNTEAFF.

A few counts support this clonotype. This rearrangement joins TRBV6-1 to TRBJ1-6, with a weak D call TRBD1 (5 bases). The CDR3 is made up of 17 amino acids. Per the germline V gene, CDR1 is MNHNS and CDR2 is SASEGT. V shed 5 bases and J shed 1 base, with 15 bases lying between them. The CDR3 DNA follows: TGTGCCAGCAGTCTGGGAGGCGGGGGATCCTATAATTCACCCCTCCACTTT. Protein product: CASSLGGGGSYNSPLHF.

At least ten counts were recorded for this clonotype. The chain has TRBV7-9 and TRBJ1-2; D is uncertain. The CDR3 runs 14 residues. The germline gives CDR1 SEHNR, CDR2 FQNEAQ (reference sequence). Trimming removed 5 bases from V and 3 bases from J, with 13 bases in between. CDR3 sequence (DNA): TGTGCCAGCAGCCTCCGACAAGAAGACTATGGCTACACCTTC. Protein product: CASSLRQEDYGYTF.